This TCR beta chain was sequenced during a study of T cell responses to AZD1222 COVID-19 vaccine. The study, taken as a whole, reports: Clonal diversity was possibly underestimated, and the donors were mostly white British, with more females. Scientists sampled the repertoires only once the peak T cell response had passed.

Measured with immunoSEQ multiplex PCR; TCRdb has only the in-frame clones, and not every one. This sample has about 130,000 clones; 89% occur once, and the top ten carry around 9.5%. The CDR3 is 17 amino acids. After removal of 3 bases from V and 0 bases from J, the junction contained 7 bases not matched to a gene. CDR1 is KGHSH and CDR2 is LQKENI in the germline V gene. Both about-4-week and about-12-week second-dose recipients were combined. A note on this clone: Its antigen is undetermined.

The material sequenced was peripheral blood, taken 28 days after the second AZD1222 dose. The chain uses TRBV18 and TRBJ2-2; 7 positions agree with TRBD2. The clonotype comes from an adult who received the AZD1222 COVID-19 vaccine. The CDR3 DNA sequence: TGTGCCAGCTCACCTCTTGGGCTAGCGGCGAACACCGGGGAGCTGTTTTTT. This sequence encodes CASSPLGLAANTGELFF.